Listed here are 23 T cell receptor beta chains from one sample, sequenced in a study of T cell repertoires in cytomegalovirus infection. The antigens these receptors bind are not known. TCRdb recomputed calls from the reads with MiXCR, one row per CDR3 protein. The sample includes some 920,000 distinct CDR3 sequences, approximately 30% of them seen just once. This sample comprised cultured CD8+ T cells from PBMCs, obtained from culture after CMV antigen stimulation. The receptor source for this set is a human donor in good health (CMV status not recorded). Some clones in this sample may be carry-over from other donors' samples.

This chain joins TRBV18 and TRBJ2-2; 9 nucleotides align to TRBD2. With 2 bases clipped from V and 2 bases from J, the junction kept 6 bases outside the gene matches. Germline CDR1 reads KGHSH; CDR2 reads LQKENI. CDR3 length: 17 residues. Here the CDR3 DNA reads TGTGCCAGCTCACCAGCCAGCGGGGGGCTCAACACCGGGGAGCTGTTTTTT. Translated: CASSPASGGLNTGELFF.

This clonotype has more than one count but fewer than ten. This chain links TRBV10-3 with TRBJ1-1; possibly TRBD1 for D (6 bases). The CDR3 spans 16 residues. V dropped 3 bases and J dropped 1 base, with 15 bases sitting between them. Germline CDR1 is ENHRY and CDR2 is SYGVKD. The CDR3 region has the DNA TGTGCCATCAGTGACCCGGGGGGACATCCGAACACTGAAGCTTTCTTT. This translates into CAISDPGGHPNTEAFF.

This clonotype has a count of ten or more. The V and J genes are TRBV7-2 and TRBJ2-7, with 9 nucleotides matching TRBD1. CDR3 length: 16 residues. Germline CDR1 SGHTA, CDR2 FQGNSA. V lost 5 bases to trimming and J lost 1 base; unmatched junction nucleotides: 9. Written as DNA, the CDR3 is TGTGCCAGCAGCCCCGGAGGGACAGGGCCTTCCTACGAGCAGTACGTC. Translation gives CASSPGGTGPSYEQYV.

The V gene is TRBV27, the J gene TRBJ1-5; no definite D call. Trimming pared 5 bases from V and 7 bases from J, leaving 18 bases between. The CDR3 runs to 15 residues. CDR1 MNHEY and CDR2 SMNVEV come from the germline V gene (reference sequence). As DNA, the CDR3 is TGTGCCAGCAGTCTCCTTGGTGGGTTAGGCCAGCCCCAGCATTTT. Translation: CASSLLGGLGQPQHF.

This clonotype was counted at least ten times. This rearrangement joins TRBV7-2 to TRBJ2-3; 13 nucleotides align to TRBD2. CDR1 and CDR2 from the germline V gene are SGHTA and FQGNSA. The CDR3 runs 16 residues. V lost 5 bases, J lost 4 bases, and 6 bases stayed unmatched. The CDR3 sequence is CASSPELAGGADTQYF. The CDR3 coding sequence is TGTGCCAGCAGCCCTGAACTAGCGGGGGGGGCAGATACGCAGTATTTT.

This chain links TRBV10-2 with TRBJ2-2; 8 bases agree with TRBD1. The junction had 8 bases not matched to a gene; V was cut back by 5 bases and J by 6 bases. Germline V gives CDR1 WSHSY, CDR2 SAAADI. The length of the CDR3 is 15 residues. CDR3 protein: CASSHGQGGAGELFF. CDR3 sequence (DNA): TGCGCCAGCAGTCATGGACAGGGCGGCGCCGGGGAGCTGTTTTTT.

This clonotype showed up just a few times. The chain couples TRBV28 to TRBJ1-5; D ambiguous. V shed 2 bases and J shed 11 bases, with 10 bases lying between them. Germline V CDR1 and CDR2: MDHEN, SYDVKM. This CDR3 has 12 amino acids. Here the CDR3 reads CASSLAARSQHF. The CDR3 coding sequence is TGTGCCAGCAGTTTAGCCGCCCGATCCCAGCATTTT. Variable domain in full (rest from reference TRBV28 and TRBJ1-5): DVKVTQSSRYLVKRTGEKVFLECVQDMDHENMFWYRQDPGLGLRLIYFSYDVKMKEKGDIPEGYSVSREKKERFSLILESASTNQTSMYLCASSLAARSQHFGDGTRLSIL.

The rearrangement uses TRBV6-1 and TRBJ2-2; unclear D gene. The CDR3 length is 14 residues. CDR1 is MNHNS and CDR2 is SASEGT in the germline V gene. With 0 bases removed from V and 7 bases from J, the gap between germline ends came to 9 bases. The CDR3 loop reads CASSEALRIGELFF. In DNA, the CDR3 is TGTGCCAGCAGTGAAGCCTTGAGAATCGGGGAGCTGTTTTTT.

This chain connects TRBV24-1 to TRBJ2-1; D not resolved. CDR3 length equals 13 residues. Looked up from germline, CDR1 is KGHDR and CDR2 is SFDVKD. V shed 7 bases and J shed 8 bases, with 14 bases lying between them. CDR3 in amino acids: CATSLSLSDEQFF. The DNA of the CDR3 is TGTGCCACCAGCCTATCTTTGAGTGATGAGCAGTTCTTC.

This CDR3 reads CSVVGPRDRENYGYTF. The CDR3 DNA follows: TGCAGCGTTGTAGGCCCACGGGACCGAGAGAACTATGGCTACACCTTC. The chain joins TRBV29-1 to TRBJ1-2, with D possibly matching TRBD1 (5 bases). Trimming removed 4 bases at V and 2 bases at J, with 20 bases between. Germline V gene lookup returns CDR1 SQVTM and CDR2 ANQGSEA. The length of the CDR3 is 16 residues.

CDR3 sequence: CASSPDVDTVAFF. The CDR3 DNA follows: TGTGCCAGCAGTCCCGACGTAGACACCGTCGCTTTCTTT. The rearrangement links TRBV12-3 or TRBV12-4 to TRBJ1-1; D gene unclear. Trimming left V 5 bases short and J 11 bases short, with 18 bases between. This CDR3 has 13 amino acids.

This clonotype was detected only a few times. V is TRBV20-1 and J is TRBJ1-6; the D is unclear. The germline V and J ends were trimmed by 1 base and 5 bases, with 9 bases remaining between them. CDR1 is DFQATT and CDR2 is SNEGSKA in the germline V gene (reference sequence). The CDR3 has 14 residues. In DNA, the CDR3 is TGCAGTGCTAGAGGAATAGGGAATAATTCACCCCTCCACTTT. The encoded protein is CSARGIGNNSPLHF.

The rearrangement uses TRBV12-3 or TRBV12-4 and TRBJ2-1; 7 positions match TRBD1. CDR3 length: 14 residues. The V gene end was trimmed by 7 bases and the J gene end by 3 bases; junction bases not matched to a gene: 6. Here the CDR3 reads CASNPGTDYNEQFF. The DNA of the CDR3 is TGTGCCAGCAATCCCGGGACAGACTACAATGAGCAGTTCTTC.

The V call is TRBV7-8, the J call TRBJ1-4; tentatively, D is TRBD1 (6 bases). The germline V gene encodes CDR1 SGHVS and CDR2 FQNEAQ. The germline V and J ends were trimmed by 4 bases and 6 bases, with 21 bases remaining between them. CDR3 size: 17 residues. CDR3 DNA sequence: TGTGCCAGCAGCTCTCCCCCAGTAAGGACAGCCTATGAAAAACTGTTTTTT. This gives the protein CASSSPPVRTAYEKLFF. The whole variable domain, filled in from reference TRBV7-8 and TRBJ1-4, reads GAGVSQSPRYKVAKRGQDVALRCDPISGHVSLFWYQQALGQGPEFLTYFQNEAQLDKSGLPSDRFFAERPEGSVSTLKIQRTQQEDSAVYLCASSSPPVRTAYEKLFFGSGTQLSVL.

The V gene is TRBV29-1, the J gene TRBJ1-2; 9 bases fit TRBD1. V trimming: 6 bases; J trimming: 2 bases; junction bases outside the gene matches: 7. This CDR3 has 14 amino acids. Germline-derived CDR1 and CDR2 are SQVTM and ANQGSEA. CDR3 bases: TGCAGCGTCCCCGGGACAGGGAGCAACTATGGCTACACCTTC. Translation: CSVPGTGSNYGYTF.

V is TRBV20-1 and J is TRBJ1-1; no clear D gene. CDR3 length: 13 residues. Per the germline V gene, CDR1 is DFQATT and CDR2 is SNEGSKA (reference sequence). V lost 3 bases to trimming and J lost 6 bases, with 14 bases between them. The CDR3 reads CSASAGRRAEAFF. The DNA for the CDR3 is TGCAGTGCTAGCGCTGGACGGCGGGCTGAAGCTTTCTTT.

This clonotype was detected only a few times. The chain is built from TRBV5-1 and TRBJ2-7; D is ambiguous. Per the germline V gene, CDR1 is SGHRS and CDR2 is YFSETQ. V lost 0 bases, J lost 1 base, and 14 bases lay in between. CDR3 length equals 16 residues. The DNA for the CDR3 is TGCGCCAGCAGCTTGGAACCGACTCTGGGGTCCTACGAGCAGTACTTC. It yields the protein CASSLEPTLGSYEQYF. Complete variable domain (other parts from reference TRBV5-1 and TRBJ2-7): KAGVTQTPRYLIKTRGQQVTLSCSPISGHRSVSWYQQTPGQGLQFLFEYFSETQRNKGNFPGRFSGRQFSNSRSEMNVSTLELGDSALYLCASSLEPTLGSYEQYFGPGTRLTVT.

This chain links TRBV6-5 with TRBJ2-7, with no clear D. Germline CDR1 reads MNHEY; CDR2 reads SVGAGI. This CDR3 has 16 amino acids. The ends were cut back, 0 bases at V and 5 bases at J, with 17 bases in the middle. The CDR3, as DNA: TGTGCCAGCAGTTACTCCCCCGGGTCTTATCCCCACGAGCAGTACTTC. Residues: CASSYSPGSYPHEQYF.

The chain combines TRBV7-9 with TRBJ1-1; D is ambiguous. The CDR3 spans 13 residues. Germline V gene lookup returns CDR1 SEHNR and CDR2 FQNEAQ (reference sequence). V was cut by 5 bases and J by 4 bases, with 11 bases left in between. CDR3 residues: CASSPKIGTEAFF. The CDR3 DNA reads TGTGCCAGCAGCCCTAAGATAGGCACTGAAGCTTTCTTT.

This chain uses TRBV9 with TRBJ2-5; D is possibly TRBD2 (7 bases). Germline V gene sequence: CDR1 SGDLS, CDR2 YYNGEE. CDR3 length: 15 amino acids. V dropped 4 bases and J dropped 1 base, with 14 bases sitting between them. In DNA form, the CDR3 reads TGTGCCAGCAGCCGAGGGGGGGGAATCCAAGAGACCCAGTACTTC. Translating it yields CASSRGGGIQETQYF.

This chain connects TRBV27 to TRBJ2-1; 10 nucleotides line up with TRBD2. V lost 6 bases and J lost 3; bases outside the gene matches: 8. CDR1 MNHEY and CDR2 SMNVEV come from the germline V gene (reference sequence). This CDR3 region has 16 residues. The CDR3, as DNA: TGTGCCAGCAGCATACTAGCGGGGACCCACTACAATGAGCAGTTCTTC. Its translation: CASSILAGTHYNEQFF.

This clonotype was observed once. J is TRBJ2-7 and V is TRBV19; D is perhaps TRBD1 (5 bases). Deletions cut 1 base from V and 7 bases from J, with 11 bases between. The V gene's germline CDR1 is LNHDA and CDR2 SQIVND (reference sequence). CDR3 length: 13 amino acids. The CDR3 reads CASSIARGREQYF. Written as DNA, the CDR3 is TGTGCCAGTAGTATAGCAAGGGGAAGGGAGCAGTACTTC.

The V and J genes are TRBV5-4 and TRBJ2-3; D is uncertain. Trimming removed 7 bases at V and 8 bases at J, with 11 bases between. The germline V gene encodes CDR1 SGHNT and CDR2 YYREEE (reference sequence). CDR3 length equals 11 residues. CDR3 DNA sequence: TGTGCCAGCCAGCAAGCTGGTACGCAGTATTTT. Residues: CASQQAGTQYF.